This T cell receptor (beta chain) came from a study of blood T cell repertoires in COVID-19. Across the study: In each case, the material was cDNA or gDNA derived from T cells, B-cell-depleted T cells, or PBMCs.

The V gene's germline CDR1 is LNHDA and CDR2 SQIVND (reference sequence). Trimming removed 7 bases from V and 4 bases from J, with 19 bases in between. This CDR3 spans 15 amino acids. In the authors' methods: Amplification from reference gene primers served as the basis for estimated nucleated cell counts. Data came from immunoSEQ multiplex PCR; TCRdb stores just in-frame clones and leaves some out. The DNA was the basis for D and trimming; V, J and clone size are from that table. The table includes about half a million clones, 80% to 90% detected once. Sequenced sample: peripheral blood. The V and J genes are TRBV19 and TRBJ1-2; D uncertain. The source of this sequence is a human donor in a cohort sampled during active COVID-19. CDR3 DNA: TGTGCCAGTACCCCACCGGTGGCGGAACCCTATGGCTACACCTTC. Translation: CASTPPVAEPYGYTF.